Reported below is one T cell receptor (beta chain). Its antigen is not identified. Primers for the PCR totalled 60 Vbeta and 13 Jbeta. The data were produced by immunoSEQ multiplex PCR, yet TCRdb's version contains in-frame clones alone and is incomplete. The repertoire holds about 160,000 clones, with roughly 80% as singletons. The entry originates in a study of cytomegalovirus exposure and HLA in healthy donors. Findings and limits, study-wide: Sequencing artifact likely explains a cluster of highly shared sequence variants.

Material for sequencing was PBMCs. The origin of this receptor is a woman in her 30s in good health and CMV-seropositive.

The CDR3 DNA sequence: TGTGCCAGCAGCTTAGAAGTAGGAGCGAACACTGAAGCTTTCTTT. It translates to CASSLEVGANTEAFF. V gene TRBV11-1 combines with J gene TRBJ1-1; D is unclear. CDR3 length equals 15 residues. The germline V gene encodes CDR1 SGHAT and CDR2 FQDESV (reference sequence). Trimming stripped 1 base from V and 1 base from J, with 10 bases between.